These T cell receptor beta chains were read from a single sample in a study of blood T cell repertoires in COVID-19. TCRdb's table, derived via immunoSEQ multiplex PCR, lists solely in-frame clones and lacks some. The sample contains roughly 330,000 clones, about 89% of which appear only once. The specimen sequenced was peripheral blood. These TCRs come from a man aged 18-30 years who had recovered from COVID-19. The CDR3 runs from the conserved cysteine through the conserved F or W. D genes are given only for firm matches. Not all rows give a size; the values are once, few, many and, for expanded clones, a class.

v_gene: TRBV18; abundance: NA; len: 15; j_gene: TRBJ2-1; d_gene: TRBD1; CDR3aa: CASSLRDRGYNEQFF; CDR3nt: TGTGCCAGCTCACTCCGGGACAGGGGGTACAATGAGCAGTTCTTC
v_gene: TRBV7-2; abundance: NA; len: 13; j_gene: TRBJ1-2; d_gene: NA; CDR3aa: CASSLGQVYGYTF; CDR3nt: TGTGCCAGCAGCTTAGGGCAGGTCTATGGCTACACCTTC
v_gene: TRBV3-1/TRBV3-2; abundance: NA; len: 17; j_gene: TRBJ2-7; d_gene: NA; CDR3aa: CASSQDRRAWRSGEQYF; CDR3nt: TGTGCCAGCAGCCAAGATAGGAGGGCCTGGAGGAGTGGCGAGCAGTACTTC
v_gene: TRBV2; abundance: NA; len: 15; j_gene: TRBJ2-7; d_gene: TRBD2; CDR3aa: CASSEAGGGAYEQYF; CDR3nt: TGTGCCAGCAGTGAAGCGGGCGGGGGGGCGTACGAGCAGTACTTC
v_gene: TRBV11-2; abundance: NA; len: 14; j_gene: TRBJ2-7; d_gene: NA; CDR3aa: CASSLEGSGYEQYF; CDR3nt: TGTGCCAGCAGCTTAGAGGGCAGCGGCTACGAGCAGTACTTC
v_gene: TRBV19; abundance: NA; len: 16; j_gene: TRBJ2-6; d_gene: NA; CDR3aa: CASSIFGDSGANVLTF; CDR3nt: TGTGCCAGTAGTATATTTGGAGACTCTGGGGCCAACGTCCTGACTTTC
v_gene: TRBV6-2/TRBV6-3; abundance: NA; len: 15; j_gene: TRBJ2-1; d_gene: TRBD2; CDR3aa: CASSRLAGEVNEQFF; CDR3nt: TGTGCCAGCAGTCGACTAGCGGGAGAAGTCAATGAGCAGTTCTTC
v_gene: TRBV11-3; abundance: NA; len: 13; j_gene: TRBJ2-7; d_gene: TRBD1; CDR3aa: CATQTGQLYEQYF; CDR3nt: TGTGCCACTCAAACGGGACAGCTGTACGAGCAGTACTTC
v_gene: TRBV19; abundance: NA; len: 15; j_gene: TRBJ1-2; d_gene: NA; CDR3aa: CASSPSGRGIYGYTF; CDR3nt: TGTGCCAGTAGTCCCTCGGGTAGGGGAATCTATGGCTACACCTTC
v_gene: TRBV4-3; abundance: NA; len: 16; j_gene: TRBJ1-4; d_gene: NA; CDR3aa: CASSQGYGSQGEKLFF; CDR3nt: TGCGCCAGCAGCCAAGGGTATGGATCCCAGGGAGAAAAACTGTTTTTT
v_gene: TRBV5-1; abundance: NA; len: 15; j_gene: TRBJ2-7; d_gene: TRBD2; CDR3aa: CASSTTSGGTYEQYF; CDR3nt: TGCGCCAGCAGCACGACTAGCGGGGGAACCTACGAGCAGTACTTC
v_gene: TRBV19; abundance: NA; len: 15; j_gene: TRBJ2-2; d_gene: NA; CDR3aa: CASRGPHSATGELFF; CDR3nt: TGTGCCAGTAGGGGGCCTCACAGCGCCACCGGGGAGCTGTTTTTT
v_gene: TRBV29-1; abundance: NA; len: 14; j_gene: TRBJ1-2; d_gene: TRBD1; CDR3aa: CSVEVRDRGRGYTF; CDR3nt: TGCAGCGTTGAGGTACGGGACAGGGGGCGAGGCTACACCTTC
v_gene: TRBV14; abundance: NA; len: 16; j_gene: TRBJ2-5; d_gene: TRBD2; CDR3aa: CASSQGLAGGQETQYF; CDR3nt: TGTGCCAGCAGCCAGGGACTAGCGGGAGGGCAAGAGACCCAGTACTTC
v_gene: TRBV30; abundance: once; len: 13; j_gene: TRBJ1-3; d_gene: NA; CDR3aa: CAWSWATGNTIYF; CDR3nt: TGTGCCTGGAGTTGGGCCACTGGAAACACCATATATTTT
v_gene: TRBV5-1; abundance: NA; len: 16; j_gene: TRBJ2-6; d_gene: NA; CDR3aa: CASFRTAGSGANVLTF; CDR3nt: TGCGCCAGCTTCCGCACAGCCGGCTCTGGGGCCAACGTCCTGACTTTC
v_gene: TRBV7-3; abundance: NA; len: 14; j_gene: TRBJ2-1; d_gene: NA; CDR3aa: CASSLIGAYNEQFF; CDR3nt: TGTGCCAGCAGCTTAATAGGGGCCTACAATGAGCAGTTCTTC
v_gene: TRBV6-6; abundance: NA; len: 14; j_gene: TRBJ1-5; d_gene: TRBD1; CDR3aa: CASSQGGWNQPQHF; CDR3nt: TGTGCCAGCAGCCAAGGGGGCTGGAATCAGCCCCAGCATTTT
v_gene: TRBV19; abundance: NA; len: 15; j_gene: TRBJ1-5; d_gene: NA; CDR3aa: CASSGLDSLNQPQHF; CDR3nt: TGTGCCAGTAGTGGACTGGACAGCCTCAATCAGCCCCAGCATTTT
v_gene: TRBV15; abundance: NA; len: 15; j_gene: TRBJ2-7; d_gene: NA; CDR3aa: CATSTDQGTSNEQYF; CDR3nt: TGTGCCACCAGCACAGACCAGGGGACGTCGAACGAGCAGTACTTC
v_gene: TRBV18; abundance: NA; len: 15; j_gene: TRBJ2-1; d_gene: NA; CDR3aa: CASSPRLAGEYEQFF; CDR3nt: TGTGCCAGCTCACCACGATTGGCAGGGGAGTATGAGCAGTTCTTC
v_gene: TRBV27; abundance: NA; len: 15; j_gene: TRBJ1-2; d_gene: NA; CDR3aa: CASSPAAGALYGYTF; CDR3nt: TGTGCCAGCAGTCCAGCAGCGGGGGCGCTTTATGGCTACACCTTC
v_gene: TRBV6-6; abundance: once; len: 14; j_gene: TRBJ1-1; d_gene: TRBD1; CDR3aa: CASSPDRVVTEAFF; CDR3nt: TGTGCCAGCAGCCCTGACAGGGTGGTGACTGAAGCTTTCTTT
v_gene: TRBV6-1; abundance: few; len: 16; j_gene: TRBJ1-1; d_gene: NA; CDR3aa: CASSEAEAEGGTEAFF; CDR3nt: TGTGCCAGCAGTGAAGCGGAGGCGGAAGGGGGCACTGAAGCTTTCTTT
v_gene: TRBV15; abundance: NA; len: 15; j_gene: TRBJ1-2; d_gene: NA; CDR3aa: CATSRDRGGDYGYTF; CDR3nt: TGTGCCACCAGCAGAGATCGGGGGGGCGACTATGGCTACACCTTC
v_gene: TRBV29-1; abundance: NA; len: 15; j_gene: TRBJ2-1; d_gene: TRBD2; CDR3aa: CSVRGTSGGDNEQFF; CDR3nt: TGCAGCGTTCGTGGGACTAGCGGGGGGGACAATGAGCAGTTCTTC
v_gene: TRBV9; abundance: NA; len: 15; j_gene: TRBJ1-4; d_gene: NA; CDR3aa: CASSVGTETNEKLFF; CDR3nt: TGTGCCAGCAGCGTAGGGACAGAAACTAATGAAAAACTGTTTTTT
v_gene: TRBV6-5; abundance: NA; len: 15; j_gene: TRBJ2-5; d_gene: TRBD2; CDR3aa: CASSYLAGGRETQYF; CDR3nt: TGTGCCAGCAGTTACCTAGCGGGGGGTCGGGAGACCCAGTACTTC
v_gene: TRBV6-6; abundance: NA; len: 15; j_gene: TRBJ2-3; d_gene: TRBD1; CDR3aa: CASTDRAGLTDTQYF; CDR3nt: TGTGCCAGCACCGACAGGGCGGGCCTCACAGATACGCAGTATTTT
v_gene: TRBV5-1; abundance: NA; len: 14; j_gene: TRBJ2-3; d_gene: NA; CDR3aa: CASSLDRETDTQYF; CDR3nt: TGCGCCAGCAGCTTGGATAGGGAGACAGATACGCAGTATTTT
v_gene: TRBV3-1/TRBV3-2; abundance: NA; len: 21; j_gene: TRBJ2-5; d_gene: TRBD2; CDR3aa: CASSQDRLGSGRAMFMETQYF; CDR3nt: TGTGCCAGCAGCCAAGATCGCCTCGGAAGCGGGAGGGCCATGTTTATGGAGACCCAGTACTTC
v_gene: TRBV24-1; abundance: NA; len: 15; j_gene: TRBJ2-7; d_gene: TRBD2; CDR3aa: CATSDQAGEPYEQYF; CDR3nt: TGTGCCACCAGTGATCAAGCGGGGGAACCCTACGAGCAGTACTTC
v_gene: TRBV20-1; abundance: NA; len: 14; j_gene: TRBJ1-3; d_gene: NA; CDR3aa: CSASDSDSGNTIYF; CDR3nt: TGCAGTGCTAGTGACAGTGACTCTGGAAACACCATATATTTT
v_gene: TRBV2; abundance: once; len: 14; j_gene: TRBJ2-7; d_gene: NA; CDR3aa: CASSGSGSGYEQYF; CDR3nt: TGTGCCAGCAGTGGATCAGGGTCTGGGTACGAGCAGTACTTC
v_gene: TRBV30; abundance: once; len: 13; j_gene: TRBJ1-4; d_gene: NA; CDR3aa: CAWREGGTEKLFF; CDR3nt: TGTGCCTGGAGAGAGGGGGGGACGGAAAAACTGTTTTTT
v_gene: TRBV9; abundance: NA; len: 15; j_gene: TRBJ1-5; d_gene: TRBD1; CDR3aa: CASSSGQGEYQPQHF; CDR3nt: TGTGCCAGCAGCAGCGGCCAGGGGGAATATCAGCCCCAGCATTTT
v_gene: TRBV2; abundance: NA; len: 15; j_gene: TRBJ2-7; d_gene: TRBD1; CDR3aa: CASRTTGQGSGEQYF; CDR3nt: TGTGCCAGCAGAACTACGGGACAGGGAAGTGGTGAGCAGTACTTC
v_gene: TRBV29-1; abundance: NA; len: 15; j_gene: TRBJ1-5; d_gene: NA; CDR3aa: CSVVDGTSSNQPQHF; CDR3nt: TGCAGCGTTGTAGACGGGACTTCAAGCAATCAGCCCCAGCATTTT
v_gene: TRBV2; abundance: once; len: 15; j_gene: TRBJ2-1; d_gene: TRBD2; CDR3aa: CASTRTSGGNNEQFF; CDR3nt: TGTGCCAGCACTAGGACTAGCGGAGGTAACAATGAGCAGTTCTTC
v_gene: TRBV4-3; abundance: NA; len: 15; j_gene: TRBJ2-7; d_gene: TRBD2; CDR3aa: CASSPETSETYEQYF; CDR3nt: TGCGCCAGCAGCCCAGAGACTAGCGAGACGTACGAGCAGTACTTC
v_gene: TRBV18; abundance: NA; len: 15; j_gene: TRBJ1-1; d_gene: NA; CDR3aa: CASSRGGHLNTEAFF; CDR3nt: TGTGCCAGCTCACGTGGGGGACACCTGAACACTGAAGCTTTCTTT
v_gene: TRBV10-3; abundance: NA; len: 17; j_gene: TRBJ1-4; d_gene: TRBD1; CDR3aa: CAISVDDRQGGYEKLFF; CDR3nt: TGTGCCATCAGTGTCGATGATCGACAGGGGGGGTATGAAAAACTGTTTTTT
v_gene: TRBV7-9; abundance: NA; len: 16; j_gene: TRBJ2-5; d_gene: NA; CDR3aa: CASSLAYSRGGETQYF; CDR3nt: TGTGCCAGCAGCTTAGCATACTCCAGGGGCGGGGAGACCCAGTACTTC
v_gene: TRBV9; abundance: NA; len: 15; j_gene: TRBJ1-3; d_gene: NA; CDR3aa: CASSVDPGSGNTIYF; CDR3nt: TGTGCCAGCAGCGTAGACCCCGGCTCTGGAAACACCATATATTTT
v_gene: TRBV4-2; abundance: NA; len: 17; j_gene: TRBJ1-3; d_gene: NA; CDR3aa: CASSQSLVMSSGNTIYF; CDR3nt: TGTGCCAGCAGCCAAAGCTTGGTGATGAGCTCTGGAAACACCATATATTTT
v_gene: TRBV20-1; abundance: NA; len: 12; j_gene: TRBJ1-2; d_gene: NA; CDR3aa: CSASSGNYGYTF; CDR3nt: TGCAGTGCTAGTTCAGGGAACTATGGCTACACCTTC
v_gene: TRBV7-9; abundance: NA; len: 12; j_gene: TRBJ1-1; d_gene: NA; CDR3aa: CASSLYGGEAFF; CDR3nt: TGTGCCAGCAGCTTATACGGGGGTGAAGCTTTCTTT
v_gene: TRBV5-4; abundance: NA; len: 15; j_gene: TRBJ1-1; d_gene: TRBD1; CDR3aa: CASSLIGQADTEAFF; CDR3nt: TGTGCCAGCAGCTTGATCGGACAGGCGGACACTGAAGCTTTCTTT
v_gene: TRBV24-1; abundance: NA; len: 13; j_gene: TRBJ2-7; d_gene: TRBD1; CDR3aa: CATRTGGSDEQYF; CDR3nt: TGTGCCACCCGAACAGGGGGCTCAGACGAGCAGTACTTC